These 5 T cell receptor beta chains came from one sample sequenced in a study of blood T cell repertoires in COVID-19. Data came from immunoSEQ multiplex PCR; TCRdb stores just in-frame clones and leaves some out. The sample holds 120,000 to 150,000 clones, roughly 85% seen once. The sequenced material came from peripheral blood. The receptors shown here come from a man aged 50-59 years with acute or convalescent COVID-19.

The chain uses TRBV6-2 or TRBV6-3 and TRBJ1-5; 9 bases map to TRBD1. CDR1 and CDR2 (germline): MNHEY, SVGEGT. V was clipped by 6 bases and J by 3 bases; unmatched bases: 15. This CDR3 region has 18 residues. CDR3 sequence: CASSLPGQGLTNNQPQHF. The CDR3 DNA reads as TGTGCCAGCAGCCTACCGGGACAGGGTTTAACTAACAATCAGCCCCAGCATTTT.

The chain recombines TRBV5-4 with TRBJ2-2; D ambiguous. Germline V gene lookup returns CDR1 SGHNT and CDR2 YYREEE (reference sequence). V was shortened by 4 bases and J by 0 bases, with 10 bases between the two germline ends. The CDR3 has 15 amino acids. CDR3 protein: CASSLSRTNTGELFF. The DNA for the CDR3 is TGTGCCAGCAGCCTCTCCAGGACGAACACCGGGGAGCTGTTTTTT.

This clone appeared a few times. The chain uses TRBV10-3 and TRBJ2-7; maybe TRBD1 (6 bases). Germline CDR1 and CDR2: ENHRY and SYGVKD. This CDR3 comprises 13 residues. The V end lost 8 bases, the J end lost 3 bases, and 14 bases lay between the germline ends. The CDR3 DNA follows: TGTGCCATCTCCAGGACAGTCCTCTACGAGCAGTACTTC. Translation gives CAISRTVLYEQYF.

The chain combines TRBV7-9 with TRBJ2-7, with a tentative D call TRBD1 (6 bases). Germline CDR1 and CDR2: SEHNR and FQNEAQ (reference sequence). This CDR3 has 12 amino acids. The V end was cut by 8 bases, the J end by 2 bases, with 10 bases between. The CDR3 loop reads CASEGVAYEQYF. DNA of the CDR3: TGTGCCAGCGAGGGGGTAGCCTACGAGCAGTACTTC. Variable domain in full (rest from reference TRBV7-9 and TRBJ2-7): DTGVSQNPRHKITKRGQNVTFRCDPISEHNRLYWYRQTLGQGPEFLTYFQNEAQLEKSRLLSDRFSAERPKGSFSTLEIQRTEQGDSAMYLCASEGVAYEQYFGPGTRLTVT.

J is TRBJ1-2 and V is TRBV5-1, with 8 bases aligning to TRBD1. CDR1 SGHRS and CDR2 YFSETQ come from the germline V gene. With V trimmed by 3 bases and J by 7 bases, 8 bases remained unmatched. The CDR3 length is 14 residues. CDR3 sequence reads: CASSSETGASGYTF. The CDR3 DNA reads as TGCGCCAGCAGCTCCGAGACAGGGGCAAGTGGCTACACCTTC.